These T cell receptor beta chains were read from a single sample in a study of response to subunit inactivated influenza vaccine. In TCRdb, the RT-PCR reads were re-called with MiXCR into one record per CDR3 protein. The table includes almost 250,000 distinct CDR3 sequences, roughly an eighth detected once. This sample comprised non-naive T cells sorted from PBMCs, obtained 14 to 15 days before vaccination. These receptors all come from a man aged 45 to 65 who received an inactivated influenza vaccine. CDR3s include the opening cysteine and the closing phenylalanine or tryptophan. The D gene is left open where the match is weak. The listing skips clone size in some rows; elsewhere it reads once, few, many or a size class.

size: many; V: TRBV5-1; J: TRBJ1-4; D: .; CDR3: CASSADLIGTTTNEKLFF; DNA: TGCGCCAGCAGTGCGGACTTAATTGGAACAACAACTAATGAAAAACTGTTTTTT
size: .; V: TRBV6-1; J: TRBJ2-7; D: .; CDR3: CASSDQGSYEQYF; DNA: TGTGCCAGCAGTGACCAGGGATCCTACGAGCAGTACTTC
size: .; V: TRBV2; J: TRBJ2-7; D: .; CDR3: CASKDTSYEQYF; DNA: TGTGCCAGCAAGGACACCTCCTACGAGCAGTACTTC
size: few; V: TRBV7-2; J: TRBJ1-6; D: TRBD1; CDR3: CASSPTTGVKSPLHF; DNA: TGTGCCAGCAGCCCCACGACAGGGGTAAAGTCACCCCTCCACTTT
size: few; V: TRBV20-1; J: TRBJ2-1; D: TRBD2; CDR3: CSARGLAGVVEQFF; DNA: TGCAGTGCTAGAGGACTAGCGGGAGTCGTTGAGCAGTTCTTC
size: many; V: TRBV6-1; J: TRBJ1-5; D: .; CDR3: CASKRVSNQPQHF; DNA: TGTGCCAGCAAAAGGGTGAGCAATCAGCCCCAGCATTTT
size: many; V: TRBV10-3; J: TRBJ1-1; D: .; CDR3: CASTGNSEAFF; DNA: TGTGCCAGCACAGGGAATAGTGAAGCTTTCTTT
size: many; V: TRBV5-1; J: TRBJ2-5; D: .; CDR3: CASREESETQYF; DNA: TGCGCCAGCAGGGAGGAGTCAGAGACCCAGTACTTC
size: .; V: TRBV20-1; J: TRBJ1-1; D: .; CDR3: CSAVRGTEAFF; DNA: TGCAGTGCCGTGCGGGGGACTGAAGCTTTCTTT
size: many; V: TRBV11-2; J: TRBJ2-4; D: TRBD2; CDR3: CASSPLTSGVAKNIQYF; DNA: TGTGCCAGCAGCCCGTTGACTAGCGGGGTAGCCAAAAACATTCAGTACTTC
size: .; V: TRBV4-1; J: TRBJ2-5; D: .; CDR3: CASSPQGHLQETQYF; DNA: TGCGCCAGCAGCCCTCAAGGACATCTCCAAGAGACCCAGTACTTC
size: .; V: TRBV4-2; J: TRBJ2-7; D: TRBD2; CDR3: CASSQDRLAERYEQYF; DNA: TGTGCCAGCAGCCAAGATCGGCTAGCGGAGAGGTACGAGCAGTACTTC
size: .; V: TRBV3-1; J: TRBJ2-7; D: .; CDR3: CASSPGYGLGSYEQYF; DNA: TGTGCCAGCAGCCCCGGCTATGGACTTGGATCCTACGAGCAGTACTTC
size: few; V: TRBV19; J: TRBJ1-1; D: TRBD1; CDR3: CASSALYRGTNTEAFF; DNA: TGTGCCAGTAGTGCCCTATACAGGGGGACGAACACTGAAGCTTTCTTT
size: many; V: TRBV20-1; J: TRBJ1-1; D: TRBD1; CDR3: CSALSGTGATEAFF; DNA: TGCAGTGCTCTATCCGGGACAGGGGCAACTGAAGCTTTCTTT
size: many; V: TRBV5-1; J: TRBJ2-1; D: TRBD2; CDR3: CASSTTSGGAGYNEQFF; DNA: TGCGCCAGCAGCACTACTAGCGGGGGGGCCGGTTACAATGAGCAGTTCTTC
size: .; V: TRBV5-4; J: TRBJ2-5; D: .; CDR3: CASSSSGALGTQYF; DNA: TGTGCCAGCAGCTCCTCCGGGGCCCTAGGGACCCAGTACTTC
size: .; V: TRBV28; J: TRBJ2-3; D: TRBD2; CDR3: CASGGGPDTQYF; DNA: TGTGCCAGCGGGGGGGGTCCAGATACGCAGTATTTT
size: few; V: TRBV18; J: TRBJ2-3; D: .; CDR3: CASSAWEVPTDTQYF; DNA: TGTGCCAGCTCGGCCTGGGAAGTCCCCACAGATACGCAGTATTTT
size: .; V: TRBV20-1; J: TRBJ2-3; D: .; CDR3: CSAGVYTDTQYF; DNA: TGCAGTGCCGGAGTTTACACAGATACGCAGTATTTT
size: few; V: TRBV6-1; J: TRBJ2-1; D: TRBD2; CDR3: CASSRSGLESRQQFF; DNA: TGTGCCAGCAGTAGGTCGGGACTAGAGTCCCGCCAGCAGTTCTTC
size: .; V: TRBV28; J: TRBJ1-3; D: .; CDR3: CASSEYRSGNTIYF; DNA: TGTGCCAGCAGTGAATATCGCTCTGGAAACACCATATATTTT
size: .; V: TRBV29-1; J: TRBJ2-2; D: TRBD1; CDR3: CSVRDSNRGELFF; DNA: TGCAGCGTCCGGGACAGTAACAGGGGGGAGCTGTTTTTT
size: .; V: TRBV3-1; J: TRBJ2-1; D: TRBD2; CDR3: CACSQARLAGPYNEQFF; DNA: TGTGCCTGCAGCCAAGCAAGACTAGCGGGGCCTTACAATGAGCAGTTCTTC
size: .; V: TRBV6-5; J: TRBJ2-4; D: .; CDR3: CASSYFRAGLAKNIQYF; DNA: TGTGCCAGCAGTTACTTTAGGGCAGGACTAGCCAAAAACATTCAGTACTTC
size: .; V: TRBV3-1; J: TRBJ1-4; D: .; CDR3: CASSQNLGQTRGEKLFF; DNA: TGTGCCAGCAGCCAAAACCTAGGACAGACAAGAGGGGAAAAACTGTTTTTT
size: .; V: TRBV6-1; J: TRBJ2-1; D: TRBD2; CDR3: CASRTSANNEQFF; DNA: TGTGCCAGCAGGACTAGCGCAAACAATGAGCAGTTCTTC
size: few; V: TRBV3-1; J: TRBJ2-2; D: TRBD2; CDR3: CASSRTSGFANTGELFF; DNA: TGTGCCAGCAGCAGGACTAGCGGGTTCGCGAACACCGGGGAGCTGTTTTTT
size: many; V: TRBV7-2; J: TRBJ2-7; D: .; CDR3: CASSPVGHEQYF; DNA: TGTGCCAGCAGCCCCGTAGGGCACGAGCAGTACTTC
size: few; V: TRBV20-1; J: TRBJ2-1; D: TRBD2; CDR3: CSAHPRGGYNEQFF; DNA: TGCAGTGCTCATCCCCGGGGGGGCTACAATGAGCAGTTCTTC
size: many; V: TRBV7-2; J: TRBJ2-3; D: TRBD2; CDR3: CASSFNGGAIDTQYF; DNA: TGTGCCAGCAGCTTTAACGGGGGGGCCATAGATACGCAGTATTTT
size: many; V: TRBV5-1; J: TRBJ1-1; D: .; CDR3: CASSLIGMNTEAFF; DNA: TGCGCCAGCAGCTTGATAGGGATGAACACTGAAGCTTTCTTT
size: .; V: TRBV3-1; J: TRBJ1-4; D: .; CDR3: CASSQATATNEKLFF; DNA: TGTGCCAGCAGCCAAGCGACAGCAACTAATGAAAAACTGTTTTTT
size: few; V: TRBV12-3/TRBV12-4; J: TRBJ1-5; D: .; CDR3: CASSFKEASNQPQHF; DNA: TGTGCCAGCAGTTTCAAGGAGGCTAGCAATCAGCCCCAGCATTTT
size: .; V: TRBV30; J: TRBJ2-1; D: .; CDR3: CAWKSAEQFF; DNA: TGTGCCTGGAAGTCTGCGGAGCAGTTCTTC
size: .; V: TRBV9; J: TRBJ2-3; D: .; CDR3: CASSVEPSTDTQYF; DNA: TGTGCCAGCAGCGTAGAGCCTAGCACAGATACGCAGTATTTT
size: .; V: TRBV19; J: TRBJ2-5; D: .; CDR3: CASSMRQAETQYF; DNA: TGTGCCAGTAGTATGAGGCAGGCGGAGACCCAGTACTTC
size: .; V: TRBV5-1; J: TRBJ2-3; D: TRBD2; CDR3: CASSPRTSGGPDTQYF; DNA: TGCGCCAGCAGCCCGAGGACTAGCGGGGGGCCAGATACGCAGTATTTT
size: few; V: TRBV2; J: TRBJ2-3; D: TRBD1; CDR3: CASSVPGQYFTDTQYF; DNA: TGTGCCAGCAGTGTACCGGGACAGTATTTTACAGATACGCAGTATTTT
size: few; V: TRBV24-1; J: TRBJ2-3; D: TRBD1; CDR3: CATATGGIDTQYF; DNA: TGTGCCACCGCTACAGGGGGAATAGATACGCAGTATTTT
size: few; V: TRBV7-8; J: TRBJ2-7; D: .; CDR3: CASGRWTPSYEQYF; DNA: TGTGCCAGCGGTCGGTGGACACCTTCCTACGAGCAGTACTTC
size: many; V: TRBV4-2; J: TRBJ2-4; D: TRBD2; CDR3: CASSQTLAGVRNIQYF; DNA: TGTGCCAGCAGCCAGACTTTAGCGGGAGTACGCAACATTCAGTACTTC
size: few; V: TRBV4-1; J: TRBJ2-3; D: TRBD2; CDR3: CASSHRAPGLAGGRGTDTQYF; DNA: TGCGCCAGCAGCCACCGGGCACCGGGACTAGCGGGGGGTAGAGGCACAGATACGCAGTATTTT
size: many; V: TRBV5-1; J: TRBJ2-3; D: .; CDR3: CASSLTSKWVDTQYF; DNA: TGCGCCAGCAGCTTGACTAGTAAGTGGGTGGATACGCAGTATTTT
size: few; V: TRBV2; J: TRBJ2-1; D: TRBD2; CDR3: CASRRLASGGSYNEQFF; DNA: TGTGCCAGCAGAAGGCTGGCCAGCGGGGGGTCCTACAATGAGCAGTTCTTC
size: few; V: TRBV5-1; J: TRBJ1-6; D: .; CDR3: CASSLRQGRSPLHF; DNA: TGCGCCAGCAGCTTGAGGCAGGGGAGGTCACCCCTCCACTTT
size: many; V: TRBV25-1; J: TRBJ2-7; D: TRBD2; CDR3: CASRSGGSYEQYF; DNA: TGTGCCAGCAGGTCCGGGGGGAGCTACGAGCAGTACTTC
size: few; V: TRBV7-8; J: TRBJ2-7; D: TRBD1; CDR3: CASSFTPGTGGLGEQYF; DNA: TGTGCCAGCAGCTTTACCCCCGGGACAGGGGGTCTGGGCGAGCAGTACTTC
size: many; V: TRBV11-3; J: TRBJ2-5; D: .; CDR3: CASSLEVYETQYF; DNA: TGTGCCAGCAGCTTAGAAGTCTATGAGACCCAGTACTTC
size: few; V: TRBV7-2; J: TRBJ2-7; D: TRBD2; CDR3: CASSLVGGLAYEQYF; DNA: TGTGCCAGCAGCTTAGTAGGGGGACTAGCCTACGAGCAGTACTTC
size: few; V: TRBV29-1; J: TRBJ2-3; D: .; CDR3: CSVPRRGTDTQYF; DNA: TGCAGCGTCCCGAGAAGGGGCACAGATACGCAGTATTTT